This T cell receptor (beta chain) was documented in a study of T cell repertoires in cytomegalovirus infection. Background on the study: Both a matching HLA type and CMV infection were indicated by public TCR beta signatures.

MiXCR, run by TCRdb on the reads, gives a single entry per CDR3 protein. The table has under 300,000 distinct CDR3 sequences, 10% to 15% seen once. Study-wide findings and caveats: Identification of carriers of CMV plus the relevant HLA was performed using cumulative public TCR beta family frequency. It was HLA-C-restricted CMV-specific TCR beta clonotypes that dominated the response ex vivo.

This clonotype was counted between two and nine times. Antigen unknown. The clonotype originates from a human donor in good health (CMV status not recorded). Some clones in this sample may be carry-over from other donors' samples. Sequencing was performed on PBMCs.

The CDR3, as DNA: TGCAGTGCTTCACCGGCTAGCGGGAGAACAGATACGCAGTATTTT. Translated, it gives CSASPASGRTDTQYF. The V and J genes are TRBV20-1 and TRBJ2-3; 10 bases map to TRBD2. With V trimmed by 5 bases and J by 3 bases, 8 bases remained unmatched. Germline assignment: CDR1 DFQATT and CDR2 SNEGSKA (reference sequence). The CDR3 runs to 15 residues.